This TCR beta chain was profiled in a study of OX40 agonist ivuxolimab in advanced cancers. Overall study: The drug used for patients, ivuxolimab, was an agonistic anti-OX40 (CD134) antibody. Administration of intravenous ivuxolimab to patients occurred every 2 weeks at 0.01 to 10 mg/kg. Allowance was made for prior anti-PD-1, anti-PD-L1 or anti-CTLA-4 therapy, and about 40% had some. Notes on the study in general: Antigen specificity was not determined for the expanded peripheral T cells.

Method: immunoSEQ multiplex PCR; TCRdb's copy keeps in-frame clones and lacks some. The sample holds tens of thousands of clones, 80% to 95% seen once. CDR3 size: 16 residues. Between the trimmed V and J ends, which lost 0 bases and 0 bases, there was a span of 8 bases. Germline V gene lookup returns CDR1 KGHSH and CDR2 LQKENI. Of note for this clone: As yet, its antigen is unknown.

The clonotype was recovered from an adult with an advanced solid tumor such as melanoma, head and neck, liver or kidney cancer. Sequences were derived from CD4+ or CD8+ T cells sorted from blood, sampled in a trial of the OX40 agonist ivuxolimab. The chain links TRBV18 to TRBJ2-2; D is uncertain. Here the CDR3 reads CASSPPMGPNTGELFF. CDR3 nucleotides: TGTGCCAGCTCACCACCTATGGGTCCGAACACCGGGGAGCTGTTTTTT.